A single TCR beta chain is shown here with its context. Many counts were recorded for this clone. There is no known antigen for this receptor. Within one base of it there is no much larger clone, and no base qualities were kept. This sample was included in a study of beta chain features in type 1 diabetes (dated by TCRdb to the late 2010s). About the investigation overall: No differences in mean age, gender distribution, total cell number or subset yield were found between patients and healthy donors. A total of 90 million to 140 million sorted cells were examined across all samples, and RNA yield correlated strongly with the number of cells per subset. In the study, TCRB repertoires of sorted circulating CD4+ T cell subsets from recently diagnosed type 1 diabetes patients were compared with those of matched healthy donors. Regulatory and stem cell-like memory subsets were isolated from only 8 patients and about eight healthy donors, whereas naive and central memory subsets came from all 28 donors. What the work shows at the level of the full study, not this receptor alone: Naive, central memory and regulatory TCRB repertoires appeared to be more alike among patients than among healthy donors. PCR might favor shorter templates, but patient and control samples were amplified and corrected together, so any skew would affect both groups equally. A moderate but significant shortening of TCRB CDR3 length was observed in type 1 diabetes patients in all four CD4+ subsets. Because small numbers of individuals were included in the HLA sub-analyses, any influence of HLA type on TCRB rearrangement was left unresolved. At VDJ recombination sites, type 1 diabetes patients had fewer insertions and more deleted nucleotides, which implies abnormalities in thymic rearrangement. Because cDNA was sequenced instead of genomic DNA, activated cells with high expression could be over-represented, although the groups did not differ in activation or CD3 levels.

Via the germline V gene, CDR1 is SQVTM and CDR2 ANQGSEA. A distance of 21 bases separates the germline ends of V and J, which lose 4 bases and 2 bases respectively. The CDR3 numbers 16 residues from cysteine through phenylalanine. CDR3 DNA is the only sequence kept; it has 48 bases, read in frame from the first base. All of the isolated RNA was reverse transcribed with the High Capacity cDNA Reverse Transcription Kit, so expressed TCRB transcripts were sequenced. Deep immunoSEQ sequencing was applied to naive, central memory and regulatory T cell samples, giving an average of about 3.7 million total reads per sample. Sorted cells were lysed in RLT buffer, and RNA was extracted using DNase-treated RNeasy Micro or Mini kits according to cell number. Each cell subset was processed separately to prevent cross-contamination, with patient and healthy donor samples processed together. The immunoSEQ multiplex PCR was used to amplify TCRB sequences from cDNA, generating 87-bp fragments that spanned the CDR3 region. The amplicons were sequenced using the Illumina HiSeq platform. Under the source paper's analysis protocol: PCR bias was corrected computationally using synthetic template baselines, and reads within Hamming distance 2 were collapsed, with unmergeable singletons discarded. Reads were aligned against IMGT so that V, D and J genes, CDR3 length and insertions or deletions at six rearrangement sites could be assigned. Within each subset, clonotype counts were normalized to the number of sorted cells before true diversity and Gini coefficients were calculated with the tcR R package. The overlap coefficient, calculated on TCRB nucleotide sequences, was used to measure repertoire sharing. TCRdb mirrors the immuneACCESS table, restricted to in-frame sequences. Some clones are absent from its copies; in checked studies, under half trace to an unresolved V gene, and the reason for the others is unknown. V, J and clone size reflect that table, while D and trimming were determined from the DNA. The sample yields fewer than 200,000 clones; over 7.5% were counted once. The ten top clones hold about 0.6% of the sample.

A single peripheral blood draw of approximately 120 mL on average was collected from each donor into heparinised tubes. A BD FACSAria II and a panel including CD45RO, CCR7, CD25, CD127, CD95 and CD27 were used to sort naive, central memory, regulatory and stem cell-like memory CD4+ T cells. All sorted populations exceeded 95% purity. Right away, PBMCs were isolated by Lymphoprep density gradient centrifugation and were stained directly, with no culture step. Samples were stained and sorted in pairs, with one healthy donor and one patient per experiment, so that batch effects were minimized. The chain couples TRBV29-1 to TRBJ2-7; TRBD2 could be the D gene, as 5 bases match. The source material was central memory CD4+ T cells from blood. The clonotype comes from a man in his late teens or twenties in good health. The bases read TGCAGCGTTGCTCGAAGGGCCGCAGGAGGCACCTACGAGCAGTACTTC. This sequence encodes CSVARRAAGGTYEQYF.